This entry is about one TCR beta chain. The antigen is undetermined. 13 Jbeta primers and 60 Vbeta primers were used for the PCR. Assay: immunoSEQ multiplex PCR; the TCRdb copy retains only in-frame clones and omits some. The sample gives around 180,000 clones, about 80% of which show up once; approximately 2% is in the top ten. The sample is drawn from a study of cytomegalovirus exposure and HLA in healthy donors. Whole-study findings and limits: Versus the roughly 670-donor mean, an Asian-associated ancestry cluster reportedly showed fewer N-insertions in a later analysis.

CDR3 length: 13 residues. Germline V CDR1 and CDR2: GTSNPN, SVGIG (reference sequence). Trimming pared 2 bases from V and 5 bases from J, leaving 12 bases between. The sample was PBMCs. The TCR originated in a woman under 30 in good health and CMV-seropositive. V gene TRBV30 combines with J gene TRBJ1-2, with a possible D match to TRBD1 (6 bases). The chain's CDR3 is CAWSTGTSYGYTF. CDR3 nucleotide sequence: TGTGCCTGGAGTACAGGGACCTCTTATGGCTACACCTTC.